This T cell receptor beta chain is drawn from a study of shared clonotypes between healthy human individuals. Study-wide points: Memory subsets had estimated richness that was generally smaller than that of naive subsets.

Everyone who donated was a Caucasian adult who lived in Nashville, Tennessee. As regards this clone: Its antigen is as yet unknown. Other DNA sequences within the sample encode an identical CDR3.

Assay execution took place at the deep level. Produced via immunoSEQ multiplex PCR; TCRdb's table is partial and in-frame only. The data hold more than 500,000 clones, with roughly 95% observed a single time. The clonotype was recovered from a woman younger than 45 in good health. Sequencing was performed on naive CD4+ T cells sorted from blood. Regarding subset: CD45RA+ positively selected.

The CDR3 bases are TGTGCCAGCAGCCAAGTTGGAGGAACTGAAGCTTTCTTT. Its translation is CASSQVGGTEAFF. The rearrangement uses TRBV14 and TRBJ1-1; D ambiguous. CDR1 is SGHDN, CDR2 FVKESK, per germline. CDR3 length equals 13 residues. The germline V and J ends were trimmed by 1 base and 5 bases, with 8 bases remaining between them.